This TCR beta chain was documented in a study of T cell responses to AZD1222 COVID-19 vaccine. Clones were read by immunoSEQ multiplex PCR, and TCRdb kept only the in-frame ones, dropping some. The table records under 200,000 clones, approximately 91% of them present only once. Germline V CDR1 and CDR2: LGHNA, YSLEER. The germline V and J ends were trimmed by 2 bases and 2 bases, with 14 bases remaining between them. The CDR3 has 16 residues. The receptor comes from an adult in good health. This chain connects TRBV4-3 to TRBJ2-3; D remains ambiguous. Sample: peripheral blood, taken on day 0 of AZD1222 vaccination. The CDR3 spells CASSQSPLGFTDTQYF. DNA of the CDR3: TGCGCCAGCAGCCAAAGCCCCCTGGGGTTCACAGATACGCAGTATTTT.